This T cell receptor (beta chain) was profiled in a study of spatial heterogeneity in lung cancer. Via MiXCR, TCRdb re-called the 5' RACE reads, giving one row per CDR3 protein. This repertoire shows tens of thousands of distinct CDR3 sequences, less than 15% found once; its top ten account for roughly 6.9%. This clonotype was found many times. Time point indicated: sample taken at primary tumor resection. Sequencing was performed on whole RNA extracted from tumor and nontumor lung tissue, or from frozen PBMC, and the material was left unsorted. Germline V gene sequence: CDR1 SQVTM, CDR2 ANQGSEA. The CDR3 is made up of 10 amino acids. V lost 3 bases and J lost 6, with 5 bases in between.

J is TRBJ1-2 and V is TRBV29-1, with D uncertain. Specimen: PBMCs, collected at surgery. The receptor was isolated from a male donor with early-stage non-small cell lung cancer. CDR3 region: CSVDPHGYTF. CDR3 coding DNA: TGCAGCGTTGATCCCCATGGCTACACCTTC.